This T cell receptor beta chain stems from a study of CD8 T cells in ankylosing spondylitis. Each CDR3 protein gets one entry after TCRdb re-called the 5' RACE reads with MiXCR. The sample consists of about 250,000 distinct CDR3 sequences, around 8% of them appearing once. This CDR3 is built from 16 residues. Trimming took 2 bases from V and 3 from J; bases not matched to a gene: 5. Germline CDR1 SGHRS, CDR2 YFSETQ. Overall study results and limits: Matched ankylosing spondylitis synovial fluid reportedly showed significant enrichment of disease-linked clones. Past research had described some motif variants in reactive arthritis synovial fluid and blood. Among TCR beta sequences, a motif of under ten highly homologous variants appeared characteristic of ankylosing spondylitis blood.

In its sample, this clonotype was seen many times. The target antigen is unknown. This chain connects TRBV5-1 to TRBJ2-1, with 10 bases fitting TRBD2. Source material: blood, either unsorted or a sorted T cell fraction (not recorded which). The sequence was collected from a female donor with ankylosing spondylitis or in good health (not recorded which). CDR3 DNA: TGCGCCAGCAGCTTCACGACTAGCGGGTTCTACAATGAGCAGTTCTTC. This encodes CASSFTTSGFYNEQFF. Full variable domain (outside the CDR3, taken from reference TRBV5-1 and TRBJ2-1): KAGVTQTPRYLIKTRGQQVTLSCSPISGHRSVSWYQQTPGQGLQFLFEYFSETQRNKGNFPGRFSGRQFSNSRSEMNVSTLELGDSALYLCASSFTTSGFYNEQFFGPGTRLTVL.